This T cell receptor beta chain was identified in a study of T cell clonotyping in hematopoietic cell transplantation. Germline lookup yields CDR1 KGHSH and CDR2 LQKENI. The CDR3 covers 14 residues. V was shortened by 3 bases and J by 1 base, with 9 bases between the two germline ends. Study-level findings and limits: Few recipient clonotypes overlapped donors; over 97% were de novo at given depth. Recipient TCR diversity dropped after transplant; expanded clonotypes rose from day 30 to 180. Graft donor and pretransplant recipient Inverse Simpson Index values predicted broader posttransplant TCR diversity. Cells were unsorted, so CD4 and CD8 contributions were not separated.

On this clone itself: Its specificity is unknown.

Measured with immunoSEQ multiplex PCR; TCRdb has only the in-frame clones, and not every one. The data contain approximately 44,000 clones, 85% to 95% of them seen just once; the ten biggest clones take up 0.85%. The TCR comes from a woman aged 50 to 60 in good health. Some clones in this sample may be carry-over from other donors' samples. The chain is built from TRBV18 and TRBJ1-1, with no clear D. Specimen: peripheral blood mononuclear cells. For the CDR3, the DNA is TGTGCCAGCTCACCTGATGGTAGGAACACTGAAGCTTTCTTT. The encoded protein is CASSPDGRNTEAFF.